The clone carrying this T cell receptor (beta chain) was recorded at least ten times. The antigen remains unidentified. The data originate from a study of identical twins. Addition of a universal primer site occurred through template switching, and cDNA carried unique molecular identifiers. TCRdb used MiXCR to reprocess the 5' RACE reads, holding one entry per CDR3 protein. The sample records under 300,000 distinct CDR3 sequences, about an eighth being singletons. The study's findings and limits: Twin pairs' shared out-of-frame alpha sequences were enriched in low generation probability. Models predicted too little out-of-frame TCR alpha sharing in monozygotic twins.

All donors were healthy, and all were Caucasian. V was cut by 4 bases and J by 4 bases, with 10 bases left in between. The germline V gene has CDR1 LNHNV and CDR2 YYDKDF (reference sequence). The CDR3 consists of 13 residues. What was sequenced was memory (CD45RO+) T cells sorted from blood. This clonotype was obtained from a woman aged 18-30 years in good health. V is TRBV15 and J is TRBJ1-2; perhaps TRBD1 as D (6 bases). CDR3 amino acids: CATSIGGGYGYTF. The CDR3 coding sequence is TGTGCCACCAGCATAGGAGGGGGCTATGGCTACACCTTC.